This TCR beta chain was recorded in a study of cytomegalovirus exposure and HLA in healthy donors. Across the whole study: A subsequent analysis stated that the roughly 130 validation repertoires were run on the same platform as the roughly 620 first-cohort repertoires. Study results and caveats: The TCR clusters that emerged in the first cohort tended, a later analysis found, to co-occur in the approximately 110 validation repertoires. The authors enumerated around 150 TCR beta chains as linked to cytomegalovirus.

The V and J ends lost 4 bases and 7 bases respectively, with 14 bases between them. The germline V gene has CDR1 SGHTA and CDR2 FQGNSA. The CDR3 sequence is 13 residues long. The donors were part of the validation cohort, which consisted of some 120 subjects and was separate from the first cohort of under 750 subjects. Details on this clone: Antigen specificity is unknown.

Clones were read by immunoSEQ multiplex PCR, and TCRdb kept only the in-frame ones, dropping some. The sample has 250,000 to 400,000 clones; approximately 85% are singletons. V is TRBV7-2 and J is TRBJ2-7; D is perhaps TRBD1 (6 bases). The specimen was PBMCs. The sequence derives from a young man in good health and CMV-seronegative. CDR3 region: CASSSWTVLEQYF. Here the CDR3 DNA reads TGTGCCAGCAGCTCCTGGACAGTTTTGGAGCAGTACTTC.